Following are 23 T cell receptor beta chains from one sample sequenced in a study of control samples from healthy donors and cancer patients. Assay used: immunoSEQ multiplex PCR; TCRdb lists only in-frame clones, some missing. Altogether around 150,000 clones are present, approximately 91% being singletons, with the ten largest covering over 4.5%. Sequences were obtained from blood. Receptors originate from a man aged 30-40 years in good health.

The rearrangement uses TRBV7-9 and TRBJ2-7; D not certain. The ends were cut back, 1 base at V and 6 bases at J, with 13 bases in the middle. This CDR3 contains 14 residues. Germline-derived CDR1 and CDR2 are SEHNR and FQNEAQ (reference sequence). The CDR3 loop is CASSLGASLTEQYF. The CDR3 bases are TGTGCCAGCAGCTTAGGGGCCTCTCTAACCGAGCAGTACTTC.

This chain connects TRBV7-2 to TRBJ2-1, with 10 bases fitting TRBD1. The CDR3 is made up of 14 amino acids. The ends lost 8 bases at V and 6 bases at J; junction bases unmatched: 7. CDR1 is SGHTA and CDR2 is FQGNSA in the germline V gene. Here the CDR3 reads CASATGGVSNEQFF. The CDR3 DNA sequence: TGTGCCAGCGCGACAGGGGGCGTGTCCAATGAGCAGTTCTTC.

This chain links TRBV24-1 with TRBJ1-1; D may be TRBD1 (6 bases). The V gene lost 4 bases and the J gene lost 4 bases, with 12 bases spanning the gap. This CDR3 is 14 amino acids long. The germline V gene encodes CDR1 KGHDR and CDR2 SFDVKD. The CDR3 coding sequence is TGTGCCACCAGTGAAGGGGGTCGAGGCACTGAAGCTTTCTTT. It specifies CATSEGGRGTEAFF.

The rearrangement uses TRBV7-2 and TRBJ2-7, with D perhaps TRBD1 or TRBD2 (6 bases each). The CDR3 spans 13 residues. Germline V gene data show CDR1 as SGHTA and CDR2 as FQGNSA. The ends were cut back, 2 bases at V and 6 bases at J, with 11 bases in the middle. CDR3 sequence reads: CASSLFEGGEQYF. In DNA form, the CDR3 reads TGTGCCAGCAGCTTATTCGAGGGGGGCGAGCAGTACTTC.

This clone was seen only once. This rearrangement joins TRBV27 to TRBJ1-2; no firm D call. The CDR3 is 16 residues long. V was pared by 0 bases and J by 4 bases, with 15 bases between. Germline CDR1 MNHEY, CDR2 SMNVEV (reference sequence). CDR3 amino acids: CASSLSSPSYGYGYTF. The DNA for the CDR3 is TGTGCCAGCAGTTTATCCTCGCCTAGCTATGGCTATGGCTACACCTTC.

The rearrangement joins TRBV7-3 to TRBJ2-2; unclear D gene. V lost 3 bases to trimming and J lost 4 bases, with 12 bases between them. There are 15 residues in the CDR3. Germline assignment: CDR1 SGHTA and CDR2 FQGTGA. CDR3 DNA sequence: TGTGCCAGCAGCTTTTCCTTAGGGTTCACCGGGGAGCTGTTTTTT. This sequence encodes CASSFSLGFTGELFF.

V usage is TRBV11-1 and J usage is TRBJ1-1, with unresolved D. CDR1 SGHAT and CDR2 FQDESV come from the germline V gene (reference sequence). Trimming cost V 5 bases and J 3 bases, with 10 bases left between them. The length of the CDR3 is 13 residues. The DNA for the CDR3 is TGTGCCAGCAGCGCCCGGTCGTACACTGAAGCTTTCTTT. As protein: CASSARSYTEAFF.

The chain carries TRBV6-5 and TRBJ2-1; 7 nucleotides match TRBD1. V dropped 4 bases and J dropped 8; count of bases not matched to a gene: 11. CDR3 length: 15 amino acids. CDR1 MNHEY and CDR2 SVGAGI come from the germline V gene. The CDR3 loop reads CASSFLDRAVDEQFF. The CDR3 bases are TGTGCCAGCAGTTTTCTCGACAGGGCGGTCGATGAGCAGTTCTTC.

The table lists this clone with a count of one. The CDR3 DNA is TGTGCCACCGGGGAGGGATCGGGAAAACTGTTTTTT. Amino acids: CATGEGSGKLFF. The chain employs TRBV24-1 and TRBJ1-4; D is unclear. CDR3 length: 12 amino acids. Germline V lookup: CDR1 KGHDR, CDR2 SFDVKD. The ends were cut back, 9 bases at V and 10 bases at J, with 14 bases in the middle.

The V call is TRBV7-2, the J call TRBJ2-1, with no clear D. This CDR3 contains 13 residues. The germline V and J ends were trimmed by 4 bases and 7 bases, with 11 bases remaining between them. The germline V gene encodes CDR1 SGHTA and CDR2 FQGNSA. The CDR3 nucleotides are TGTGCCAGCAGCTCGGATGGGCGGAATGAGCAGTTCTTC. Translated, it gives CASSSDGRNEQFF.

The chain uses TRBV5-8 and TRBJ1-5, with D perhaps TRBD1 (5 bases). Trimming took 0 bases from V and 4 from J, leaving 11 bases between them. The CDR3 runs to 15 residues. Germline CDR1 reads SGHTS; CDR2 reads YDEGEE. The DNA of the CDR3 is TGTGCCAGCAGCTTGGGGGGGTTTCGTAATCAGCCCCAGCATTTT. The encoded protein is CASSLGGFRNQPQHF.

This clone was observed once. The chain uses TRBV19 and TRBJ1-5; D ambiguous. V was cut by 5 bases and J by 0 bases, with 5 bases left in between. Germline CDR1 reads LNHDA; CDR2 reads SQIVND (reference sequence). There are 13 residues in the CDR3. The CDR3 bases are TGTGCCAGTAGTGGGAATAGCAATCAGCCCCAGCATTTT. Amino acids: CASSGNSNQPQHF.

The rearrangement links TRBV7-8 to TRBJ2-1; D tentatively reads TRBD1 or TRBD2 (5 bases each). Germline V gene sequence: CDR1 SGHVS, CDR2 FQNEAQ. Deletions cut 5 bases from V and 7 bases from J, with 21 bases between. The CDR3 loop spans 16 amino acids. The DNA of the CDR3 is TGTGCCAGCAGCGGAGGCAGGGCCCCGCGATGGAATGAGCAGTTCTTC. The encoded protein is CASSGGRAPRWNEQFF.

This chain's CDR3 is CASSRRTGGEAFF. The CDR3 region has the DNA TGTGCCAGCAGCAGGAGGACCGGCGGTGAAGCTTTCTTT. The genes are TRBV7-2 and TRBJ1-1; D is unresolved. CDR3 length: 13 amino acids. Germline V gene data show CDR1 as SGHTA and CDR2 as FQGNSA. Trimming left V 5 bases short and J 7 bases short, with 14 bases between.

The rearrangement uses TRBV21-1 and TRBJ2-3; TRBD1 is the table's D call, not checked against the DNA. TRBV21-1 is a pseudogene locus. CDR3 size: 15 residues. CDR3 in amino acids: CASSKEAGWTDTQYF. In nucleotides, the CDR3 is TGTGCCAGCAGCAAAGAGGCAGGGTGGACAGATACGCAGTATTTT.

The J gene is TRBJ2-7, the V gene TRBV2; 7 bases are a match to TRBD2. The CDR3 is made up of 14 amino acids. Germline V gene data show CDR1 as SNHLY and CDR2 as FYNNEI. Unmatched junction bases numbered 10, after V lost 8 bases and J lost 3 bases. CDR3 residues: CASSPKGRGYEQYF. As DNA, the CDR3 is TGTGCCAGCTCCCCGAAGGGGAGGGGCTACGAGCAGTACTTC. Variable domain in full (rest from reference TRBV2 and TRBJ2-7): EPEVTQTPSHQVTQMGQEVILRCVPISNHLYFYWYRQILGQKVEFLVSFYNNEISEKSEIFDDQFSVERPDGSNFTLKIRSTKLEDSAMYFCASSPKGRGYEQYFGPGTRLTVT.

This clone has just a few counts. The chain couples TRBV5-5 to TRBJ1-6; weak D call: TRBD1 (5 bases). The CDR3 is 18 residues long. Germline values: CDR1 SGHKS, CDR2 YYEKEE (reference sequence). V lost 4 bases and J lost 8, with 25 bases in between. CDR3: CASSPEGVAGGRYSPLHF. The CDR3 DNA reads TGTGCCAGCAGCCCGGAAGGGGTTGCGGGGGGTAGATATTCACCCCTCCACTTT.

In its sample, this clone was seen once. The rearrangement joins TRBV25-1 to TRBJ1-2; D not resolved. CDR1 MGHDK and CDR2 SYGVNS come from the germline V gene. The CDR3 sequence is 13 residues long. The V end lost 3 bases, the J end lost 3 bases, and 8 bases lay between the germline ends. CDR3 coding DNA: TGTGCCAGCAGTGATCGCTGGGACTATGGCTACACCTTC. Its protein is CASSDRWDYGYTF.

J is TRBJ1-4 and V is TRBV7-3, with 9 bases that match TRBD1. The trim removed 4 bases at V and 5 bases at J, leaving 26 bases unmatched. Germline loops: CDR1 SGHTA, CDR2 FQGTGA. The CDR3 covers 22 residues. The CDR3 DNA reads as TGTGCCAGCAGCTCAACCCCTCGGATGGTGCGGGACAGGGCCCAGAAGAATGAAAAACTGTTTTTT. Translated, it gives CASSSTPRMVRDRAQKNEKLFF.

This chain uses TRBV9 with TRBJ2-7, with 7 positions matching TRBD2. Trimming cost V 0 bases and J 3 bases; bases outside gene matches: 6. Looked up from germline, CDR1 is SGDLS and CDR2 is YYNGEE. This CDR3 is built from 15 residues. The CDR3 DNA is TGTGCCAGCAGCGTAGTTGAAGGGGAGGGCTACGAGCAGTACTTC. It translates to CASSVVEGEGYEQYF. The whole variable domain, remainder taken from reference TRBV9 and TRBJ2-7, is DSGVTQTPKHLITATGQRVTLRCSPRSGDLSVYWYQQSLDQGLQFLIQYYNGEERAKGNILERFSAQQFPDLHSELNLSSLELGDSALYFCASSVVEGEGYEQYFGPGTRLTVT.

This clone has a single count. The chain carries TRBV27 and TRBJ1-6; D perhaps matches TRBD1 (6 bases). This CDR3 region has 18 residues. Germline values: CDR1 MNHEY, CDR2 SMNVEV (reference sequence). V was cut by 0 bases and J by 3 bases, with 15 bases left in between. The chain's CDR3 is CASSLSSQGQIYNSPLHF. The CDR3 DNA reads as TGTGCCAGCAGTTTATCTTCACAAGGACAGATCTATAATTCACCCCTCCACTTT.

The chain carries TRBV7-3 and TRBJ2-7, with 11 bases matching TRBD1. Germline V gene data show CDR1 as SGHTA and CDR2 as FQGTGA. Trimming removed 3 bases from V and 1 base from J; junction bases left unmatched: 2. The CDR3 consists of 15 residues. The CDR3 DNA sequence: TGTGCCAGCAGCTTGGACAGGGGGCAGTCCTACGAGCAGTACTTC. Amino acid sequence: CASSLDRGQSYEQYF.

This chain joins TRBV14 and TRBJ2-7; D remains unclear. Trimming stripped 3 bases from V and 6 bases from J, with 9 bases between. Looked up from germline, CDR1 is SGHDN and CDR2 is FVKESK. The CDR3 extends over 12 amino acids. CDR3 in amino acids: CASSHQRTEQYF. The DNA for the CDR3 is TGTGCCAGCAGCCATCAACGTACCGAGCAGTACTTC.